This is a list of T cell receptor beta chains from one sample in a study of T-cell reconstitution after alpha-beta-depleted transplantation in children. TCRdb called the PCR reads again in MiXCR, with one record for every CDR3 protein. The top ten hold nearly 6.5% of the sample, which has 200,000 to 250,000 distinct CDR3 sequences, approximately 8.9% seen once. The sample consisted of PBMCs, mostly from graft donor cells, taken 180 days after TCRalphabeta/CD19-depleted stem cell transplant. The receptors originated from a male patient under 18 who had a stem cell transplant for acute lymphoblastic leukemia, so the T cells may come from the graft donor. Each CDR3 is given without its conserved first and last residue.

j_gene: TRBJ2-3; v_gene: TRBV11-3; CDR3aa: ASSPGTWGTDTQY
j_gene: TRBJ2-7; v_gene: TRBV12-5; CDR3aa: ASGLGRWGSYEQY
j_gene: TRBJ2-1; v_gene: TRBV27; CDR3aa: ASSFLGTRPSSGRAGDEQF
j_gene: TRBJ1-1; v_gene: TRBV29-1; CDR3aa: SVDEGNTEAF
j_gene: TRBJ2-3; v_gene: TRBV11-2; CDR3aa: ASSFSPNTDTQY
j_gene: TRBJ2-7; v_gene: TRBV28; CDR3aa: ASSLPRDRVEYEQY
j_gene: TRBJ1-1; v_gene: TRBV28; CDR3aa: ASSPGSGDTEAF
j_gene: TRBJ2-6; v_gene: TRBV29-1; CDR3aa: SSYKPGGDGGANVLT
j_gene: TRBJ2-5; v_gene: TRBV29-1; CDR3aa: SARQTQETQY
j_gene: TRBJ2-3; v_gene: TRBV28; CDR3aa: ASSLTPDTQY
j_gene: TRBJ1-1; v_gene: TRBV20-1; CDR3aa: SAGGGTGNTEAF
j_gene: TRBJ2-7; v_gene: TRBV5-1; CDR3aa: ASSLKGLHGDEQY
j_gene: TRBJ2-6; v_gene: TRBV12-3/TRBV12-4; CDR3aa: ASSIDKRVSGANVLT
j_gene: TRBJ2-7; v_gene: TRBV3-1; CDR3aa: ASSRRDRPYEQY
j_gene: TRBJ2-7; v_gene: TRBV27; CDR3aa: ASSLSTGTGEQY
j_gene: TRBJ1-3; v_gene: TRBV12-3/TRBV12-4; CDR3aa: ASSSSDRGLGNTIY
j_gene: TRBJ1-2; v_gene: TRBV11-2; CDR3aa: ASMGPGQDYGYT
j_gene: TRBJ2-7; v_gene: TRBV3-1; CDR3aa: ASSQDTQGGSYEQY
j_gene: TRBJ2-7; v_gene: TRBV15; CDR3aa: ATSHTQGTRREQY
j_gene: TRBJ2-1; v_gene: TRBV28; CDR3aa: ASSWTSGSSYNEQF
j_gene: TRBJ1-1; v_gene: TRBV7-6; CDR3aa: ASSLAQGDFEAF
j_gene: TRBJ2-7; v_gene: TRBV11-2; CDR3aa: ASSFGGPGSREQY
j_gene: TRBJ2-7; v_gene: TRBV4-3; CDR3aa: ASSQDGAASYEQY
j_gene: TRBJ2-1; v_gene: TRBV29-1; CDR3aa: SVEGTGINEQF
j_gene: TRBJ2-7; v_gene: TRBV24-1; CDR3aa: ATSDTTGEQY
j_gene: TRBJ1-2; v_gene: TRBV9; CDR3aa: ASSVDGDGGYT
j_gene: TRBJ2-2; v_gene: TRBV29-1; CDR3aa: SVQGGYFTGELF
j_gene: TRBJ2-1; v_gene: TRBV2; CDR3aa: ASTGGGERGKNNEQF
j_gene: TRBJ2-7; v_gene: TRBV12-3/TRBV12-4; CDR3aa: ASSPAAKLGYEQY
j_gene: TRBJ1-1; v_gene: TRBV6-5; CDR3aa: ASSYGPGTGGRTEAF
j_gene: TRBJ1-6; v_gene: TRBV2; CDR3aa: ASSDLTGNNSPLH
j_gene: TRBJ2-1; v_gene: TRBV4-2; CDR3aa: ASSPGLAGVEQF
j_gene: TRBJ2-7; v_gene: TRBV11-2; CDR3aa: ASSPRTSGTSSYEQY
j_gene: TRBJ1-2; v_gene: TRBV29-1; CDR3aa: SVVSGYEDGYT
j_gene: TRBJ2-1; v_gene: TRBV14; CDR3aa: ASSQEPRNNEQF
j_gene: TRBJ2-2; v_gene: TRBV5-1; CDR3aa: ASSLAGQMSTGELF